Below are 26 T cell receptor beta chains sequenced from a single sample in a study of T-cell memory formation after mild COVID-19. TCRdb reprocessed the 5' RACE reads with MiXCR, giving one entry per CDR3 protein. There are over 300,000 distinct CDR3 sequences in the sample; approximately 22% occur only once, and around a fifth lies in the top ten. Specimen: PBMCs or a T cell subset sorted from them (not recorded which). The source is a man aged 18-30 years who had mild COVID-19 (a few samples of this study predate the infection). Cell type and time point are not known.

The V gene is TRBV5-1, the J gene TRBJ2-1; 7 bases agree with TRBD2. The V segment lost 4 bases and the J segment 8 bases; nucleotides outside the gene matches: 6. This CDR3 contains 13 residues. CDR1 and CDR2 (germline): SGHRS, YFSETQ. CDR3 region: CASSGLVGDEQFF. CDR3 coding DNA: TGCGCCAGCAGCGGACTAGTGGGGGATGAGCAGTTCTTC.

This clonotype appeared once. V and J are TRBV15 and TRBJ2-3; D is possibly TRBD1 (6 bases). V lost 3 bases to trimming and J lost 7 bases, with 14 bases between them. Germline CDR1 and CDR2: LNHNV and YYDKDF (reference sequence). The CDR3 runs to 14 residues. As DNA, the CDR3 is TGTGCCACCAGCAGGGACAGCCCTACGAATACGCAGTATTTT. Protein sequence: CATSRDSPTNTQYF.

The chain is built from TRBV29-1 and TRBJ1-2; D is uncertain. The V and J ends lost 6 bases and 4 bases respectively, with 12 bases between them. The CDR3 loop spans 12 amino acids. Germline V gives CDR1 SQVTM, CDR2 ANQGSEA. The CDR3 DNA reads TGCAGCGTAGCTATTCTGAGCTATGGCTACACCTTC. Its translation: CSVAILSYGYTF.

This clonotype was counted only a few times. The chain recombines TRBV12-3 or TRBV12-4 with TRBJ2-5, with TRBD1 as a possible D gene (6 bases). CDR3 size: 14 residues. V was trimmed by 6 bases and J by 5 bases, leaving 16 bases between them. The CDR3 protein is CASSPFGGVETQYF. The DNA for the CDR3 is TGTGCCAGCAGCCCCTTTGGGGGCGTGGAGACCCAGTACTTC.

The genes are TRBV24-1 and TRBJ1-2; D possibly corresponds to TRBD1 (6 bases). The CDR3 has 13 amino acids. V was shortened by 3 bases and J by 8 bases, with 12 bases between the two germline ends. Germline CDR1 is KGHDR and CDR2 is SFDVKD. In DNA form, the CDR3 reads TGTGCCACCAGTGATACAGGGTTAAACGGCTACACCTTC. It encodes CATSDTGLNGYTF.

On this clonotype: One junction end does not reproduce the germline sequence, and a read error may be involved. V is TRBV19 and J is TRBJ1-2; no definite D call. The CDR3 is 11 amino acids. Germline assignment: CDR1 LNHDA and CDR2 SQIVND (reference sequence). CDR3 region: CASSIDLSTVF. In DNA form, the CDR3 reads TGTGCCAGTAGTATAGATCTCTCAACAGTCTTC.

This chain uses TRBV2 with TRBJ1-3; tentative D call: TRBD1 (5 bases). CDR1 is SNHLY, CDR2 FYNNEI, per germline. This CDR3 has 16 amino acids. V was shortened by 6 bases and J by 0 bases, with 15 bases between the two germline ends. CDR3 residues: CASSRDLRSSGNTIYF. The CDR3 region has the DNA TGTGCCAGCAGCAGGGATCTGCGGAGCTCTGGAAACACCATATATTTT.

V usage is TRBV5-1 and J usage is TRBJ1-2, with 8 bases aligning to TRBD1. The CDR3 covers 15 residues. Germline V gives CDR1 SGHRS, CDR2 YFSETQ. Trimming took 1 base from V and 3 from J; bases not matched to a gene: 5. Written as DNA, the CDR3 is TGCGCCAGCAGCTTGATAGTGACAGGGGACTATGGCTACACCTTC. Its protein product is CASSLIVTGDYGYTF.

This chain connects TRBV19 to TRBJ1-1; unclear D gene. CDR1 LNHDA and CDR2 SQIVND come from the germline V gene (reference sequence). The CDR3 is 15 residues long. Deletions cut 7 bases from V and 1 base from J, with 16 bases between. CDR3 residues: CASTLWGRSNTEAFF. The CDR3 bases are TGTGCCAGTACCCTCTGGGGTCGATCGAACACTGAAGCTTTCTTT.

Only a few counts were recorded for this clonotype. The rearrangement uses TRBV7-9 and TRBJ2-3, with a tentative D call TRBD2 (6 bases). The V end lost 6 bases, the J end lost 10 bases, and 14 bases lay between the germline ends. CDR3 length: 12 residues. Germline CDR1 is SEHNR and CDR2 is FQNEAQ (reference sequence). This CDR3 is CASSTRGVAQYF. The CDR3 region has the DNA TGTGCCAGCAGTACCCGCGGGGTGGCGCAGTATTTT.

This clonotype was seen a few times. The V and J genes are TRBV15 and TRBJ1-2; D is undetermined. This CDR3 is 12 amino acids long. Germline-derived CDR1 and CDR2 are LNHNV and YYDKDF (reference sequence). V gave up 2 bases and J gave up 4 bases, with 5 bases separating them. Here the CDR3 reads CATSRIPYGYTF. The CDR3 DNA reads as TGTGCCACCAGCAGAATCCCCTATGGCTACACCTTC.

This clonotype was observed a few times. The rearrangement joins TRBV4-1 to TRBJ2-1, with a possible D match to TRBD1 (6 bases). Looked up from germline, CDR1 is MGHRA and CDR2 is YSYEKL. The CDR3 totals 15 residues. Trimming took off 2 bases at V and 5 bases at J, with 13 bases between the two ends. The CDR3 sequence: CASSQRTVSNNEQFF. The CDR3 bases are TGCGCCAGCAGCCAAAGGACAGTCTCTAACAATGAGCAGTTCTTC.

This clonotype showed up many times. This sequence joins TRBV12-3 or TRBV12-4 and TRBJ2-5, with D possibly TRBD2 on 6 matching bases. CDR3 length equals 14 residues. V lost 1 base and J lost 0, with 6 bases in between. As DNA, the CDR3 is TGTGCCAGCAGTTTAGGGGACTACCAAGAGACCCAGTACTTC. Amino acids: CASSLGDYQETQYF.

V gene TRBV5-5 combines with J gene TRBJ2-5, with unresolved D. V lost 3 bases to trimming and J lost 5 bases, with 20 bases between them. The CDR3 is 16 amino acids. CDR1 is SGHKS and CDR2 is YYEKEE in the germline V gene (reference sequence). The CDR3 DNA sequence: TGTGCCAGCAGCTCAGACCCACCAAATGGGCTGGAGACCCAGTACTTC. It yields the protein CASSSDPPNGLETQYF.

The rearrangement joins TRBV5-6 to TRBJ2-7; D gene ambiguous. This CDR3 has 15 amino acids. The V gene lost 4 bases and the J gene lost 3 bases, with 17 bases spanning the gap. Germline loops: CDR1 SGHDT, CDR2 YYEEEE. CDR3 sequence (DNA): TGTGCCAGCAGCCCGAGGATGGGCCAGCTCTACGAGCAGTACGTC. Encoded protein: CASSPRMGQLYEQYV.

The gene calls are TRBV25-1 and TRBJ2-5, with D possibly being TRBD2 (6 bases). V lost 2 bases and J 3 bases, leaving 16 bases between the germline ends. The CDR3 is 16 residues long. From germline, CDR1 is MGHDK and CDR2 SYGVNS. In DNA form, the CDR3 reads TGTGCCAGCAGTGAACGACTAGGAGGCCGGGAAGAGACCCAGTACTTC. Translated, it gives CASSERLGGREETQYF. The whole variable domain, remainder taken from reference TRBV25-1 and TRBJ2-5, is EADIYQTPRYLVIGTGKKITLECSQTMGHDKMYWYQQDPGMELHLIHYSYGVNSTEKGDLSSESTVSRIRTEHFPLTLESARPSHTSQYLCASSERLGGREETQYFGPGTRLLVL.

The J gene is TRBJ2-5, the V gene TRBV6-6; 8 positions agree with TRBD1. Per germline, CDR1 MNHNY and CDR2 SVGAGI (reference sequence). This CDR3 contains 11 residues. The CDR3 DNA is TGTGCAGCAGGGGGCAGAGAGACCCAGTACTTC. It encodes CAAGGRETQYF.

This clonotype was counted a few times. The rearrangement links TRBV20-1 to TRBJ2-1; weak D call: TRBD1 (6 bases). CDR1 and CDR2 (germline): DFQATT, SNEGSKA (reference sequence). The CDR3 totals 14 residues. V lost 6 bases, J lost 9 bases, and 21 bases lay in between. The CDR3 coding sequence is TGCAGTGCCCCAGGGGCAGGGGAAGAGGGTGAGCAGTTCTTC. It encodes CSAPGAGEEGEQFF.

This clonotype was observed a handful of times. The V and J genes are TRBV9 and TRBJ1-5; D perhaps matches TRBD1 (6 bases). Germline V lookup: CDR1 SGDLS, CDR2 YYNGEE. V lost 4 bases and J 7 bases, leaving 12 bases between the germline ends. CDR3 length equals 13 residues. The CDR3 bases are TGTGCCAGCAGCCTAACAGGGATGCAGCCCCAGCATTTT. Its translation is CASSLTGMQPQHF.

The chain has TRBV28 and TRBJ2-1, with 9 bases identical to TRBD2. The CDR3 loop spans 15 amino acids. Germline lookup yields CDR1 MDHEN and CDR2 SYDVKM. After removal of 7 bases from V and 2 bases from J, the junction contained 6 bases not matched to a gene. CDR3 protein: CASTPASGAYNEQFF. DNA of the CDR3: TGTGCCAGCACCCCAGCTAGCGGGGCCTACAATGAGCAGTTCTTC.

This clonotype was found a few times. DNA of the CDR3: TGTGCCAGCAGCCTCGGGGACAGCGTGATTACAGATACGCAGTATTTT. This encodes CASSLGDSVITDTQYF. The chain carries TRBV7-2 and TRBJ2-3; TRBD1 aligns across 7 bases. Germline loops: CDR1 SGHTA, CDR2 FQGNSA. Trimming removed 5 bases from V and 3 bases from J; junction bases left unmatched: 11. The length of the CDR3 is 16 residues.

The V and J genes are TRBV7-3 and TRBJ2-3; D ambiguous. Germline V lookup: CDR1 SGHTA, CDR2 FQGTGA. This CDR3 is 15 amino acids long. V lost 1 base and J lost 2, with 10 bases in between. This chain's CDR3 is CASSLMGSDTDTQYF. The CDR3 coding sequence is TGTGCCAGCAGCTTAATGGGGTCAGACACAGATACGCAGTATTTT.

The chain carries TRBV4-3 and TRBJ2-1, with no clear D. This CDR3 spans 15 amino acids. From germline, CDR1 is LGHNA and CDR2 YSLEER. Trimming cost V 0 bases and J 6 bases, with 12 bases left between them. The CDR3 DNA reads TGCGCCAGCAGCCAAGATAGCACCGTTGGCAATGAGCAGTTCTTC. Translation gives CASSQDSTVGNEQFF.

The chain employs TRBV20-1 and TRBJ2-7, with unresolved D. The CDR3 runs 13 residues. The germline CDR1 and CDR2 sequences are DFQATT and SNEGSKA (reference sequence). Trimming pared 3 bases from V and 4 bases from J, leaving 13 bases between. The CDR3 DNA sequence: TGCAGTGCTAGGCCTATCGGGTTTTACGAGCAGTACGTC. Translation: CSARPIGFYEQYV.

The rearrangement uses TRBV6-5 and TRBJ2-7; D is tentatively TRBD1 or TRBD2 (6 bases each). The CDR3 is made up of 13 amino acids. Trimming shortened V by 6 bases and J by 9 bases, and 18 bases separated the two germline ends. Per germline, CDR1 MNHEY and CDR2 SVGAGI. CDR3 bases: TGTGCCAGCAGCCACACAGACGGGGGCTCGCAGTACTTC. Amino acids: CASSHTDGGSQYF.

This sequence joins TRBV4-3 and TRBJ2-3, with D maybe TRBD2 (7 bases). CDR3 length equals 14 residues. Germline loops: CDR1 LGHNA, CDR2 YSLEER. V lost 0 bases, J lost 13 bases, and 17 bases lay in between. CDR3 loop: CASSQDLTGGRKYF. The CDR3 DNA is TGCGCCAGCAGCCAAGATCTTACGGGGGGCCGAAAGTATTTT.